The sequence of this T cell receptor beta chain was determined in a study of shared clonotypes between healthy human individuals. This clone came up a few times. The authors loaded roughly 200 ng DNA, 27,000 or so T cell genomes, into sorted-subset replicate PCRs. Method: immunoSEQ multiplex PCR; TCRdb's copy keeps in-frame clones and lacks some. Among about 980,000 clones listed, about three quarters were seen once. Germline lookup yields CDR1 SNHLY and CDR2 FYNNEI. V lost 5 bases and J lost 2; bases outside the gene matches: 3. The CDR3 length is 14 residues. The chain is built from TRBV2 and TRBJ2-5; 9 bases are shared with TRBD2. The material sequenced was memory CD4+ T cells sorted from blood. The subset is: CD45RA-negative fraction. This receptor was taken from a man aged 18 to 30 in good health. The CDR3 is CASSIAGAQETQYF. Written as DNA, the CDR3 is TGTGCCAGCAGTATAGCGGGAGCTCAAGAGACCCAGTACTTC.